Sequencing of this T cell receptor (beta chain) was carried out in a study of Ad26.COV2.S vaccination and SARS-CoV-2 variants. Study results and limitations: Those who received the vaccine showed greater spike-specific TCR breadth than those given placebo.

The CDR3 is made up of 15 amino acids. V gave up 1 base and J gave up 3 bases, with 9 bases separating them. Per germline, CDR1 SGHTA and CDR2 FQGNSA. Treatment denoted: some 19 received Ad26.COV2.S at low or high dose, single or two shots; several received placebo; per-sample allocation not given. All samples were drawn on day 63, counting from the first vaccine or placebo injection. Sequenced by immunoSEQ multiplex PCR; TCRdb stores in-frame clones only, minus some. In the table there are hundreds of thousands of clones, roughly nine tenths of which are singletons. About this clone itself: As yet, its antigen is unknown.

This receptor was identified in a person aged 18-65 years who received the Ad26.COV2.S COVID-19 vaccine or a placebo. The specimen was peripheral blood, collected in a trial of Ad26.COV2.S vaccine versus placebo. The chain joins TRBV7-2 to TRBJ1-4; D may be TRBD1 (5 bases). The CDR3 nucleotides are TGTGCCAGCAGCTTAGGACAGCCCGCTAATGAAAAACTGTTTTTT. Amino acids: CASSLGQPANEKLFF.